These 14 T cell receptor beta chains came from one sample sequenced in a study of cytomegalovirus exposure and HLA in healthy donors. Only in-frame clones appear in the TCRdb table, and some are missing; sequencing was by immunoSEQ multiplex PCR. Of about 190,000 clones listed, roughly 86% are singletons. Material: PBMCs. The origin of the receptors is a woman between 18 and 29 years old in good health and CMV-seronegative.

J is TRBJ2-1 and V is TRBV5-1, with 9 bases fitting TRBD2. After removal of 2 bases from V and 0 bases from J, the junction contained 0 bases not matched to a gene. The CDR3 is made up of 15 amino acids. Per the germline V gene, CDR1 is SGHRS and CDR2 is YFSETQ. CDR3 DNA sequence: TGCGCCAGCAGCTTTAGCGGGAGCTCCTACAATGAGCAGTTCTTC. Protein product: CASSFSGSSYNEQFF.

This clone was counted once. V gene TRBV7-9 combines with J gene TRBJ1-1; D gene ambiguous. Trimming took off 1 base at V and 2 bases at J, with 5 bases between the two ends. The CDR3 covers 13 residues. Germline values: CDR1 SEHNR, CDR2 FQNEAQ (reference sequence). CDR3 sequence reads: CASSLETNTEAFF. Here the CDR3 DNA reads TGTGCCAGCAGCTTAGAGACAAACACTGAAGCTTTCTTT.

This chain uses TRBV10-3 with TRBJ1-1; possibly TRBD1 for D (5 bases). The V gene's germline CDR1 is ENHRY and CDR2 SYGVKD. The CDR3 runs 12 residues. V was pared by 3 bases and J by 9 bases, with 11 bases between. CDR3 sequence: CAISDARGQAFF. Written as DNA, the CDR3 is TGTGCCATCAGTGACGCTAGGGGCCAAGCTTTCTTT.

The V gene is TRBV9, the J gene TRBJ2-7; D gene unclear. The CDR3 is 13 residues long. Germline CDR1 is SGDLS and CDR2 is YYNGEE. The V end was cut by 0 bases, the J end by 4 bases, with 8 bases between. The CDR3 nucleotides read TGTGCCAGCAGCGTAGCCCCAAAATACGAGCAGTACTTC. It translates to CASSVAPKYEQYF.

The CDR3 sequence: CASSPRAGGITDTQYF. Written as DNA, the CDR3 is TGTGCCAGCAGCCCAAGAGCGGGGGGGATAACAGATACGCAGTATTTT. This chain connects TRBV7-8 to TRBJ2-3; 10 bases match TRBD2. Germline-derived CDR1 and CDR2 are SGHVS and FQNEAQ. V was pared by 5 bases and J by 3 bases, with 8 bases of the junction left unmatched. This CDR3 comprises 16 residues.

The chain employs TRBV6-1 and TRBJ2-1, with TRBD2 matching over 8 bases. The junction had 18 bases not matched to a gene; V was cut back by 4 bases and J by 10 bases. Germline V gene lookup returns CDR1 MNHNS and CDR2 SASEGT. The CDR3 runs to 17 residues. The CDR3 region has the DNA TGTGCCAGCAGTGGGGGTGTTGGTAGCGGGACCAAAGCAGAGCAGTTCTTC. It encodes CASSGGVGSGTKAEQFF.

The chain's CDR3 is CASSERQGSGNTIYF. CDR3 coding DNA: TGTGCCAGCTCAGAGCGACAGGGATCTGGAAACACCATATATTTT. The V gene is TRBV18, the J gene TRBJ1-3; TRBD1 aligns across 7 bases. Germline V gene lookup returns CDR1 KGHSH and CDR2 LQKENI. The CDR3 is made up of 15 amino acids. J lost 1 base, V lost 5 bases, and 5 bases had no gene match.

The chain links TRBV25-1 to TRBJ1-2; D perhaps matches TRBD1 (5 bases). Trimming left V 1 base short and J 8 bases short, with 14 bases between. The germline V gene has CDR1 MGHDK and CDR2 SYGVNS. The CDR3 spans 14 residues. The CDR3 spells CASSEFLGAGGYTF. In nucleotides, the CDR3 is TGTGCCAGCAGTGAATTTCTAGGGGCTGGAGGCTACACCTTC.

The J gene is TRBJ2-7, the V gene TRBV5-1; 10 positions match TRBD2. J lost 5 bases, V lost 3 bases, and 5 bases had no gene match. The CDR3 has 14 amino acids. CDR1 is SGHRS, CDR2 YFSETQ, per germline. DNA for the CDR3: TGCGCCAGCAGCTCCGGGACTAGCGCGGACGAGCAGTACTTC. Residues: CASSSGTSADEQYF.

The rearrangement joins TRBV5-1 to TRBJ1-1; 7 bases are shared with TRBD1. There are 17 residues in the CDR3. The V segment lost 3 bases and the J segment 0 bases; nucleotides outside the gene matches: 11. Germline CDR1 reads SGHRS; CDR2 reads YFSETQ. The CDR3 sequence is CASSSPRQGGMNTEAFF. As DNA, the CDR3 is TGCGCCAGCAGCTCCCCTCGACAGGGCGGCATGAACACTGAAGCTTTCTTT.

V gene TRBV19 combines with J gene TRBJ2-3; maybe TRBD2 (5 bases). The CDR3 runs 15 residues. Trimming cost V 4 bases and J 1 base, with 12 bases left between them. Germline V gene data show CDR1 as LNHDA and CDR2 as SQIVND (reference sequence). The CDR3 sequence: CASSTPRTGTDTQYF. CDR3 sequence (DNA): TGTGCCAGTAGTACCCCGAGGACTGGCACAGATACGCAGTATTTT. The full variable domain, with the rest looked up from reference TRBV19 and TRBJ2-3, is DGGITQSPKYLFRKEGQNVTLSCEQNLNHDAMYWYRQDPGQGLRLIYYSQIVNDFQKGDIAEGYSVSREKKESFPLTVTSAQKNPTAFYLCASSTPRTGTDTQYFGPGTRLTVL.

This clone occurred many times. This CDR3 is also generated by other DNA sequences in the sample. The genes are TRBV30 and TRBJ1-2, with 8 nucleotides matching TRBD1. The CDR3 is made up of 13 amino acids. The J segment lost 4 bases and the V segment lost 5 bases, leaving 6 bases of the junction unmatched. In germline, CDR1 is GTSNPN, CDR2 SVGIG (reference sequence). The CDR3 region has the DNA TGTGCCTGGGGTCGGGACAGGCCCTATGGCTACACCTTC. As protein: CAWGRDRPYGYTF. Using reference TRBV30 and TRBJ1-2 for the parts outside the CDR3, the full variable domain is SQTIHQWPATLVQPVGSPLSLECTVEGTSNPNLYWYRQAAGRGLQLLFYSVGIGQISSEVPQNLSASRPQDRQFILSSKKLLLSDSGFYLCAWGRDRPYGYTFGSGTRLTVV.

This clone was seen a few times. The chain has TRBV7-9 and TRBJ1-2, with TRBD1 identical over 7 bases. CDR3 size: 13 residues. The J segment lost 4 bases and the V segment lost 5 bases, leaving 4 bases of the junction unmatched. Germline V CDR1 and CDR2: SEHNR, FQNEAQ (reference sequence). CDR3 sequence reads: CASSHGQVYGYTF. CDR3 sequence (DNA): TGTGCCAGCAGCCATGGACAGGTCTATGGCTACACCTTC.

This clone was seen only once. The CDR3 bases are TGCAGCGTTTCACGGGGCGGACAGCCGGAAGCTTTCTTT. Translating gives CSVSRGGQPEAFF. The chain uses TRBV29-1 and TRBJ1-1; D may be TRBD1 (6 bases). This CDR3 has 13 amino acids. The germline V gene has CDR1 SQVTM and CDR2 ANQGSEA. V was trimmed by 5 bases and J by 8 bases, leaving 18 bases between them.